Below, one T cell receptor beta chain is given with its context. The data belong to a study of T cell responses to AZD1222 COVID-19 vaccine. The CDR3 has 12 amino acids. The germline CDR1 and CDR2 sequences are ENHRY and SYGVKD. The V end lost 6 bases, the J end lost 4 bases, and 9 bases lay between the germline ends. The method was immunoSEQ multiplex PCR; TCRdb's version includes in-frame clones alone and lacks a portion of them. The table has over 100,000 clones, approximately 88% seen once; the top ten hold 13%. Sequenced material: peripheral blood, taken on day 0 of MenACWY control vaccination. The chain is built from TRBV10-3 and TRBJ1-1, with D unclear. This sequence originates from an adult in good health. CDR3 region: CAIRRTFTEAFF. DNA for the CDR3: TGTGCCATCAGAAGGACGTTCACTGAAGCTTTCTTT.